This section outlines one T cell receptor beta chain sequence together with its context. Its binding antigen is unknown. Base qualities are not recorded, but no much larger clone differs from it by a single base. From the cysteine through the phenylalanine, the CDR3 covers 14 amino acids. Just CDR3 DNA is preserved here, 42 bases in frame from base 1. CDR1 and CDR2 are drawn from the germline V gene (reference sequence): DFQATT, SNEGSKA. Compared with germline, V lacks 6 bases and J lacks 1 base; bases without a gene match: 4. Peripheral blood CD8+ and CD4+ T cells from healthy donors, Susac syndrome patients and multiple sclerosis patients were profiled using high-throughput TCR beta sequencing. Recently defined diagnostic criteria for definite or probable disease were met by the Susac syndrome patients. Bulk CD8+ and CD4+ T cells were purified by magnetic negative isolation, while CD8+ TEMRA cells were enriched using FACS. Blood was collected in EDTA tubes and processed within 24 hours, with PBMCs isolated through density gradient centrifugation. PBMCs intended for TCR sequencing were frozen in liquid nitrogen and were later thawed in a 37 degrees C water bath. Purity of sorted or isolated CD4+, CD8+ and CD8+ TEMRA cells was at least 90%.

RNA was extracted with the RNeasy kit and roughly 0.5 to 1 ug was reverse transcribed using random hexamers. The immunoSEQ multiplex PCR assay, which covers 54 Vbeta and 13 Jbeta segments, was used to amplify TCR beta CDR3 regions. PCR amplification bias was corrected by using a synthetic template baseline for primer optimization and computational correction. On the study's bioinformatics: Reads were annotated to V, D and J genes according to IMGT and were analyzed with immunoSEQ Analyzer, with only productive sequences retained. To calculate clonality, Shannon entropy was normalized by log2 of the number of productive unique sequences and then subtracted from one. For each patient and control, public and private clones were evaluated within the 100 most prevalent clones. Clones were defined as Susac-specific if absent from the healthy and MS cohorts, from 900 to 1,300 published viral clones and from other ImmuneACCESS disease sequences. Starting from the raw public reads, TCRdb applied fastp trimming at Q25, assembled clones with MiXCR and retained in-frame beta chains. Rows merge per CDR3 protein into single entries with the most common DNA and genes. What appears here as the V and J calls and clone size reflects TCRdb's work, not the paper's. The table for this sample lists 65,000 to 100,000 distinct CDR3 sequences; roughly 95% of them were counted only once. Around 0.41% of the sample belongs to the ten largest clones.

This sample was taken from a study of CD8 T cells in Susac syndrome (dated by TCRdb to about 2019). Regarding the study in general: Of the Susac syndrome patients who were sequenced, roughly 8 were in clinical remission while more than five had clinically active disease. At blood withdrawal, Susac syndrome patients were therapy-naive, treated with corticosteroids (with IVIg additionally given to some), or treated with IVIg alone. Repertoire sequencing was used to test whether CD8+ T cell activation and differentiation in Susac syndrome was antigen driven. CD8+ T cell repertoire clonality was compared between over 9 healthy donors, approximately 14 Susac syndrome patients and approximately 15 multiple sclerosis patients. What the authors observed across the whole study: Some 15 and five Susac-specific public clones were found in the total CD8+ and CD8+ TEMRA repertoires, respectively. The number of individuals in the TCR sequencing and HLA analysis was acknowledged as relatively small. CD8+ repertoires in Susac syndrome showed clonal expansion, which was highest in CD8+ TEMRA cells and was greater in clinically active patients than in remitting patients.

The sequence links TRBV20-1 to TRBJ1-3; 9 central nucleotides agree with TRBD1. The clonotype comes from a human donor with Susac syndrome. The sample consisted of CD8+ T cells from PBMCs. The DNA is TGCAGTGCCCTGGGACAGGGTTCTGGAAACACCATATATTTT. Its protein product is CSALGQGSGNTIYF.